These 8 T cell receptor beta chains share one sample of origin, sequenced in a study of control samples from healthy donors and cancer patients. Sequencing was performed with immunoSEQ multiplex PCR; in TCRdb, only in-frame clones are kept and a portion is missing. The data show 150,000 or so clones, 94% seen once. Sequenced: blood. These receptor sequences come from a middle-aged man in good health.

The V and J genes are TRBV3-1 (or the pseudogene TRBV3-2) and TRBJ1-6; D is uncertain. The CDR3 sequence is 15 residues long. CDR1 and CDR2 from the germline V gene are LGHDT and YNNKEL (reference sequence). Trimming shortened V by 3 bases and J by 7 bases, and 13 bases separated the two germline ends. The CDR3 sequence: CASSQGGRRNSPLHF. The CDR3 DNA reads as TGTGCCAGCAGCCAGGGTGGTCGTCGGAATTCACCCCTCCACTTT.

This clone was recorded only once. The genes are TRBV4-2 and TRBJ2-3; 10 nucleotides agree with TRBD1. This CDR3 contains 15 residues. V shed 4 bases, J shed 2 bases, and the junction held 3 bases outside the gene matches. Germline V CDR1 and CDR2: LGHNA, YNFKEQ. As DNA, the CDR3 is TGTGCCAGCAGCCCGACAGGGGGCTACACAGATACGCAGTATTTT. This gives the protein CASSPTGGYTDTQYF.

This chain joins TRBV28 and TRBJ1-1, with TRBD1 identical over 10 bases. The CDR3 is 14 amino acids. CDR1 MDHEN and CDR2 SYDVKM come from the germline V gene. Trimming took 1 base from V and 10 from J; bases not matched to a gene: 6. CDR3 DNA: TGTGCCAGCAGTTTATCATTAGGACAGGGGGGAGCTTTCTTT. Translated, it gives CASSLSLGQGGAFF. Combining the CDR3 with reference TRBV28 and TRBJ1-1 gives the whole variable domain DVKVTQSSRYLVKRTGEKVFLECVQDMDHENMFWYRQDPGLGLRLIYFSYDVKMKEKGDIPEGYSVSREKKERFSLILESASTNQTSMYLCASSLSLGQGGAFFGQGTRLTVV.

This clone has a single count. V is TRBV5-1 and J is TRBJ1-2; 9 bases map to TRBD1. CDR1 and CDR2 (germline): SGHRS, YFSETQ. The CDR3 has 13 residues. The V segment lost 5 bases and the J segment 6 bases; nucleotides outside the gene matches: 5. The CDR3 spells CASRDRDRDGYTF. The DNA of the CDR3 is TGCGCCAGCAGGGATCGGGACAGGGATGGCTACACCTTC.

The CDR3 here is CASSSSVQGGGYTF. The CDR3 bases are TGTGCCAGCAGCTCCTCCGTCCAGGGGGGAGGCTACACCTTC. V gene TRBV7-9 combines with J gene TRBJ1-2; 7 nucleotides align to TRBD1. This CDR3 spans 14 amino acids. The trim removed 4 bases at V and 8 bases at J, leaving 10 bases unmatched. Germline V gene sequence: CDR1 SEHNR, CDR2 FQNEAQ (reference sequence).

The rearrangement links TRBV14 to TRBJ2-5; D is uncertain. The V end lost 4 bases, the J end lost 5 bases, and 5 bases lay between the germline ends. Germline lookup yields CDR1 SGHDN and CDR2 FVKESK. The CDR3 extends over 11 amino acids. CDR3 sequence reads: CASSLGETQYF. CDR3 bases: TGTGCCAGCAGCCTGGGGGAGACCCAGTACTTC.

This rearrangement joins TRBV28 to TRBJ2-3; 10 nucleotides agree with TRBD1. Looked up from germline, CDR1 is MDHEN and CDR2 is SYDVKM. V gave up 5 bases and J gave up 2 bases; unmatched junction bases: 10. The CDR3 length is 17 residues. DNA for the CDR3: TGTGCCAGCAGTCCAGGGGGACAGGGGCCTTCCACAGATACGCAGTATTTT. It specifies CASSPGGQGPSTDTQYF.

The rearrangement joins TRBV6-5 to TRBJ2-7; 9 bases are a match to TRBD1. The CDR3 is 16 amino acids. With 4 bases clipped from V and 9 bases from J, the junction kept 16 bases outside the gene matches. Germline lookup yields CDR1 MNHEY and CDR2 SVGAGI. For the CDR3, the DNA is TGTGCCAGCAGTTCTGGGACAGGGAAGGACCTACGAACGCAGTACTTC. Its protein product is CASSSGTGKDLRTQYF.